Below are 21 T cell receptor beta chains sequenced from a single sample in a study of blood T cell repertoires in COVID-19. Sequencing used immunoSEQ multiplex PCR; TCRdb keeps in-frame clones, though not all of them. Here the sample spans fewer than 250,000 clones, around 80% being singletons. The sample was peripheral blood. Every receptor here comes from a man between 60 and 75 years old with acute or convalescent COVID-19.

The chain couples TRBV18 to TRBJ2-3; 10 nucleotides align to TRBD2. The CDR3 runs 16 residues. V gave up 6 bases and J gave up 4 bases; unmatched junction bases: 10. Looked up from germline, CDR1 is KGHSH and CDR2 is LQKENI. The CDR3 DNA is TGTGCCAGCTCCTCCCAAGCGGGAGGGGGCTCAGATACGCAGTATTTT. Translation: CASSSQAGGGSDTQYF.

This chain links TRBV6-5 with TRBJ2-7, with 12 bases fitting TRBD2. The germline V gene has CDR1 MNHEY and CDR2 SVGAGI. This CDR3 has 14 amino acids. Trimming cost V 6 bases and J 2 bases; bases outside gene matches: 2. Here the CDR3 reads CASRPSGGAYEQYF. For the CDR3, the DNA is TGTGCCAGCAGGCCTAGCGGGGGGGCCTACGAGCAGTACTTC.

The chain carries TRBV20-1 and TRBJ1-1, with 8 positions matching TRBD1. CDR3 length: 11 residues. With V trimmed by 5 bases and J by 9 bases, 5 bases remained unmatched. Germline loops: CDR1 DFQATT, CDR2 SNEGSKA (reference sequence). DNA of the CDR3: TGCAGTGCTTGGACAGGGTCTAAAGCTTTCTTT. It encodes CSAWTGSKAFF.

The V call is TRBV27, the J call TRBJ2-2, with D hard to call. With 3 bases removed from V and 3 bases from J, the gap between germline ends came to 11 bases. The CDR3 sequence is 15 residues long. Germline values: CDR1 MNHEY, CDR2 SMNVEV (reference sequence). CDR3 nucleotide sequence: TGTGCCAGCAGTTTTGATATGAGCGACACCGGGGAGCTGTTTTTT. Residues: CASSFDMSDTGELFF.

CDR3 region: CAISDYEQNEQFF. The CDR3, as DNA: TGTGCCATCAGTGATTATGAGCAAAATGAGCAGTTCTTC. The chain couples TRBV10-3 to TRBJ2-1; unclear D gene. The CDR3 totals 13 residues. The germline V gene has CDR1 ENHRY and CDR2 SYGVKD. V lost 3 bases to trimming and J lost 7 bases, with 10 bases between them.

V gene TRBV5-4 combines with J gene TRBJ1-2, with D maybe TRBD1 (6 bases). V was clipped by 4 bases and J by 8 bases, with 18 bases between them. Looked up from germline, CDR1 is SGHNT and CDR2 is YYREEE (reference sequence). This CDR3 is 14 amino acids long. DNA for the CDR3: TGTGCCAGCAGCAGGGGGGGGCAGGTCGAGGGCTACACCTTC. Its protein is CASSRGGQVEGYTF.

The chain employs TRBV6-1 and TRBJ2-3; D unresolved. From germline, CDR1 is MNHNS and CDR2 SASEGT. The CDR3 totals 15 residues. The ends were cut back, 0 bases at V and 2 bases at J, with 9 bases in the middle. CDR3 loop: CASSEASWPTDTQYF. The CDR3 DNA reads as TGTGCCAGCAGTGAAGCGTCCTGGCCCACAGATACGCAGTATTTT.

The CDR3 region is CASTHGGSYNEQFF. CDR3 nucleotide sequence: TGTGCCAGCACCCATGGGGGGTCCTACAATGAGCAGTTCTTC. The J gene is TRBJ2-1, the V gene TRBV27, with D perhaps TRBD2 (6 bases). This CDR3 has 14 amino acids. CDR1 and CDR2 (germline): MNHEY, SMNVEV (reference sequence). The ends were cut back, 7 bases at V and 1 base at J, with 11 bases in the middle.

The V gene is TRBV11-2, the J gene TRBJ1-4; possible D gene TRBD1, 6 bases. The V end was cut by 1 base, the J end by 8 bases, with 14 bases between. The CDR3 has 15 residues. CDR1 is SGHAT and CDR2 is FQNNGV in the germline V gene. This CDR3 reads CASSLVGQPSEKLFF. DNA of the CDR3: TGTGCCAGCAGCTTAGTCGGACAGCCTTCGGAAAAACTGTTTTTT.

This clone was detected ten times or more. The V call is TRBV20-1, the J call TRBJ2-7, with D tentatively TRBD2 (5 bases). V was shortened by 3 bases and J by 3 bases, with 15 bases between the two germline ends. This CDR3 has 14 residues. From germline, CDR1 is DFQATT and CDR2 SNEGSKA (reference sequence). The CDR3 coding sequence is TGCAGTGCTAGTAGGACTCACAGTTTCTACGAGCAGTACTTC. This codes for CSASRTHSFYEQYF.

The CDR3 DNA follows: TGCGCCAGCAGCTCAGCACGAGGAGCTTTCTTT. The encoded protein is CASSSARGAFF. The rearrangement joins TRBV10-2 to TRBJ1-1, with D unclear. The germline V gene has CDR1 WSHSY and CDR2 SAAADI. V was cut by 6 bases and J by 10 bases, with 12 bases left in between. CDR3 length: 11 amino acids.

A single count supports this clone. The V gene is TRBV4-1, the J gene TRBJ1-1, with D uncertain. The CDR3 totals 13 residues. Per germline, CDR1 MGHRA and CDR2 YSYEKL. V was trimmed by 2 bases and J by 1 base, leaving 5 bases between them. CDR3: CASSQPGNTEAFF. The CDR3 region has the DNA TGCGCCAGCAGCCAACCAGGGAACACTGAAGCTTTCTTT.

The chain couples TRBV6-5 to TRBJ1-1, with no clear D. Germline V gene data show CDR1 as MNHEY and CDR2 as SVGAGI. The CDR3 has 14 amino acids. V gave up 7 bases and J gave up 1 base, with 13 bases separating them. The chain's CDR3 is CASNLDGTNTEAFF. The CDR3 DNA is TGTGCCAGCAACCTAGACGGCACGAACACTGAAGCTTTCTTT.

This clone was seen repeatedly, ten times or more. This chain connects TRBV2 to TRBJ1-5; D is undetermined. Looked up from germline, CDR1 is SNHLY and CDR2 is FYNNEI. This CDR3 spans 14 amino acids. The germline V and J ends were trimmed by 8 bases and 0 bases, with 11 bases remaining between them. CDR3: CASVATNSNQPQHF. CDR3 nucleotides: TGTGCCAGCGTTGCAACTAATAGCAATCAGCCCCAGCATTTT.

V gene TRBV19 combines with J gene TRBJ1-2; D is undetermined. V was pared by 2 bases and J by 8 bases, with 12 bases between. Per germline, CDR1 LNHDA and CDR2 SQIVND (reference sequence). The CDR3 has 13 residues. CDR3 sequence (DNA): TGTGCCAGTAGTATAACTGCCAGGAGGGGCTACACCTTC. The encoded protein is CASSITARRGYTF.

In its sample, this clone was seen once. V usage is TRBV29-1 and J usage is TRBJ2-4; 7 positions match TRBD1. The CDR3 runs to 13 residues. Germline CDR1 SQVTM, CDR2 ANQGSEA. The V gene end was trimmed by 7 bases and the J gene end by 4 bases; junction bases not matched to a gene: 7. The CDR3 spells CSAGDRQKNIQYF. DNA for the CDR3: TGCAGCGCTGGGGACAGACAAAAAAACATTCAGTACTTC.

This rearrangement joins TRBV19 to TRBJ2-1; 8 nucleotides agree with TRBD1. The CDR3 spans 13 residues. With 3 bases clipped from V and 9 bases from J, the junction kept 4 bases outside the gene matches. Germline V CDR1 and CDR2: LNHDA, SQIVND (reference sequence). CDR3 region: CASSILGTGEQFF. The DNA of the CDR3 is TGTGCCAGTAGTATCCTAGGGACAGGTGAGCAGTTCTTC.

The rearrangement uses TRBV7-2 and TRBJ1-6, with D uncertain. V was pared by 1 base and J by 5 bases, with 9 bases between. Germline CDR1 and CDR2: SGHTA and FQGNSA. The CDR3 has 15 amino acids. The CDR3 sequence is CASSLGRLDNSPLHF. CDR3 DNA sequence: TGTGCCAGCAGCTTAGGACGACTCGATAATTCACCCCTCCACTTT.

The V gene is TRBV5-4, the J gene TRBJ2-3; 12 positions match TRBD2. Germline V lookup: CDR1 SGHNT, CDR2 YYREEE (reference sequence). The CDR3 loop spans 19 amino acids. The junction had 14 bases not matched to a gene; V was cut back by 0 bases and J by 6 bases. The CDR3 region is CASSLGGMTGTSGRDTQYF. In DNA, the CDR3 is TGTGCCAGCAGCTTGGGGGGGATGACCGGGACTAGCGGGCGTGATACGCAGTATTTT.

A single count supports this clone. This rearrangement joins TRBV30 to TRBJ2-7; 7 positions match TRBD2. The trim removed 2 bases at V and 6 bases at J, leaving 10 bases unmatched. Germline CDR1 is GTSNPN and CDR2 is SVGIG (reference sequence). CDR3 length: 14 residues. The chain's CDR3 is CAWSMAGVRGEQYF. CDR3 coding DNA: TGTGCCTGGAGTATGGCGGGAGTGAGAGGCGAGCAGTACTTC.

The gene calls are TRBV2 and TRBJ1-3; TRBD1 aligns across 9 bases. In germline, CDR1 is SNHLY, CDR2 FYNNEI. V lost 8 bases to trimming and J lost 3 bases; unmatched junction nucleotides: 14. The CDR3 is made up of 17 amino acids. The CDR3 nucleotides are TGTGCCAGCGGAGGACAGGGGTCCAATTTGCTTGGAAACACCATATATTTT. Translating it yields CASGGQGSNLLGNTIYF.